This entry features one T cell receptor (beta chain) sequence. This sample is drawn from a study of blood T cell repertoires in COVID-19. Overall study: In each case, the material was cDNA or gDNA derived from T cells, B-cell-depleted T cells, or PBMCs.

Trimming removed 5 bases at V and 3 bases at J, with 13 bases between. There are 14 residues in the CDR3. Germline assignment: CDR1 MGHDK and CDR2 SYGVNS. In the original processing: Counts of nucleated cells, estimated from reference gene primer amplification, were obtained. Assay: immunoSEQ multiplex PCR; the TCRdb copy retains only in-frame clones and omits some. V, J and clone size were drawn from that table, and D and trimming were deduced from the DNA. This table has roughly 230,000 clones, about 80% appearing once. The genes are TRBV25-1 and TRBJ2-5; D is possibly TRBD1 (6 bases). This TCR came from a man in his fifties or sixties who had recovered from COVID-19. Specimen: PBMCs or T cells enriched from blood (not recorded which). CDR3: CASSWGRTEETQYF. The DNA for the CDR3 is TGTGCCAGCAGTTGGGGACGGACAGAAGAGACCCAGTACTTC. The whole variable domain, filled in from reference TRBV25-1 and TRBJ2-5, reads EADIYQTPRYLVIGTGKKITLECSQTMGHDKMYWYQQDPGMELHLIHYSYGVNSTEKGDLSSESTVSRIRTEHFPLTLESARPSHTSQYLCASSWGRTEETQYFGPGTRLLVL.